These 28 T cell receptor beta chains were sequenced from one sample in a study of regulatory T cells. The primer mix had 52 TRBV and 13 TRBJ primers. Assay: immunoSEQ multiplex PCR; the TCRdb copy retains only in-frame clones and omits some. The table has 20,000 to 25,000 clones, more than 70% seen once. Overall study results and limits: Hydrophobic residues at CDR3 positions 6 and 7 were enriched in conventional CD4+ T cells of CD3G-deficient patients.

Their antigens are not known. The sequencing sample was made of conventional CD4+ T cells sorted from blood. Receptors originate from a child aged 10 to 17 with CD3G deficiency.

This clone was recorded once. The J gene is TRBJ2-1, the V gene TRBV5-1, with 7 bases aligning to TRBD2. J gave up 0 bases and V 4 bases, and 13 bases lay outside the gene matches. There are 18 residues in the CDR3. Germline values: CDR1 SGHRS, CDR2 YFSETQ. For the CDR3, the DNA is TGCGCCAGCAGCCCACACCTAGGTCGCGGGGGCTCCTACAATGAGCAGTTCTTC. Its translation: CASSPHLGRGGSYNEQFF. Together with reference TRBV5-1 and TRBJ2-1, the CDR3 gives the full variable domain: KAGVTQTPRYLIKTRGQQVTLSCSPISGHRSVSWYQQTPGQGLQFLFEYFSETQRNKGNFPGRFSGRQFSNSRSEMNVSTLELGDSALYLCASSPHLGRGGSYNEQFFGPGTRLTVL.

The rearrangement uses TRBV28 and TRBJ2-7, with 11 bases lining up with TRBD1. Trimming took 5 bases from V and 8 from J; bases not matched to a gene: 8. The CDR3 spans 14 residues. Germline-derived CDR1 and CDR2 are MDHEN and SYDVKM. This chain's CDR3 is CASSPPRTGGQQYF. Here the CDR3 DNA reads TGTGCCAGCAGTCCCCCCCGGACAGGGGGCCAGCAGTACTTC.

In its sample, this clone was seen a few times. The chain is built from TRBV9 and TRBJ2-1; D is possibly TRBD2 (5 bases). CDR3 length equals 14 residues. The germline V gene has CDR1 SGDLS and CDR2 YYNGEE. V shed 4 bases and J shed 5 bases, with 13 bases lying between them. This CDR3 is CASSPRWRNNEQFF. CDR3 coding DNA: TGTGCCAGCAGCCCCCGCTGGAGGAACAATGAGCAGTTCTTC.

The chain joins TRBV28 to TRBJ2-1, with 9 positions matching TRBD2. This CDR3 spans 15 amino acids. Germline CDR1 is MDHEN and CDR2 is SYDVKM. V lost 1 base and J lost 7; bases outside the gene matches: 5. CDR3 sequence (DNA): TGTGCCAGCAGTTTATTAACTAGCGGGTTGAATGAGCAGTTCTTC. Translation: CASSLLTSGLNEQFF.

The chain uses TRBV10-3 and TRBJ2-7; D possibly corresponds to TRBD2 (6 bases). CDR3 length: 14 residues. V lost 2 bases to trimming and J lost 0 bases, with 8 bases between them. CDR1 and CDR2 from the germline V gene are ENHRY and SYGVKD. In nucleotides, the CDR3 is TGTGCCATCAGTGAGGGGAGGAGCTCCTACGAGCAGTACTTC. Its translation is CAISEGRSSYEQYF.

The V gene is TRBV28, the J gene TRBJ2-1, with TRBD2 matching over 10 bases. The CDR3 contains 15 residues. Germline CDR1 MDHEN, CDR2 SYDVKM. Trimming removed 5 bases from V and 10 bases from J; junction bases left unmatched: 11. CDR3 amino acids: CASSPSGRAGGEQFF. The CDR3 bases are TGTGCCAGCAGTCCCAGCGGGAGGGCCGGGGGAGAGCAGTTCTTC.

The gene calls are TRBV6-1 and TRBJ2-1, with 9 bases identical to TRBD2. The trim removed 4 bases at V and 3 bases at J, leaving 4 bases unmatched. The germline V gene has CDR1 MNHNS and CDR2 SASEGT. This CDR3 spans 15 amino acids. CDR3 DNA: TGTGCCAGCAGTGGAGGACTAGCGTTCTACAATGAGCAGTTCTTC. Protein product: CASSGGLAFYNEQFF.

This sequence joins TRBV6-1 and TRBJ2-7; 7 bases are shared with TRBD1. The V gene end was trimmed by 6 bases and the J gene end by 2 bases; junction bases not matched to a gene: 7. CDR3 length: 14 amino acids. Germline V lookup: CDR1 MNHNS, CDR2 SASEGT. The CDR3 DNA sequence: TGTGCCAGCAGGGACAGGTTTGGCCCCTACGAGCAGTACTTC. This translates into CASRDRFGPYEQYF.

DNA for the CDR3: TGTGCCAGCAGCAGGGACAGGGTGGAAGATACGCAGTATTTT. It codes for CASSRDRVEDTQYF. J is TRBJ2-3 and V is TRBV7-9, with 9 bases lining up with TRBD1. The CDR3 is made up of 14 amino acids. V was clipped by 5 bases and J by 5 bases; unmatched bases: 5. The germline gives CDR1 SEHNR, CDR2 FQNEAQ (reference sequence).

The chain recombines TRBV7-9 with TRBJ2-1; perhaps D is TRBD1 or TRBD2 (6 bases each). Germline assignment: CDR1 SEHNR and CDR2 FQNEAQ (reference sequence). This CDR3 is built from 13 residues. CDR3 DNA: TGTGCAGCTGGGGGCGGGACCTACAATGAGCAGTTCTTC. It is translated as CAAGGGTYNEQFF.

The chain recombines TRBV6-1 with TRBJ2-3; 7 bases are shared with TRBD1. This CDR3 is 15 amino acids long. The V and J ends lost 5 bases and 4 bases, in that order; junction bases with no gene match: 9. CDR1 is MNHNS, CDR2 SASEGT, per germline. The CDR3 DNA is TGTGCCAGCAGTCCGACAGGGATAGCCCCAGATACGCAGTATTTT. It codes for CASSPTGIAPDTQYF.

The chain uses TRBV5-1 and TRBJ2-2; 9 bases agree with TRBD1. V trimming: 1 base; J trimming: 6 bases; junction bases outside the gene matches: 4. CDR3 length equals 15 residues. Germline CDR1 is SGHRS and CDR2 is YFSETQ. The CDR3 spells CASSLSGQGSGELFF. In DNA, the CDR3 is TGCGCCAGCAGCTTGTCTGGACAGGGGTCCGGGGAGCTGTTTTTT.

V usage is TRBV28 and J usage is TRBJ2-3; 8 bases match TRBD2. Trimming removed 5 bases from V and 5 bases from J; junction bases left unmatched: 9. The germline CDR1 and CDR2 sequences are MDHEN and SYDVKM. The CDR3 is 15 residues long. DNA for the CDR3: TGTGCCAGCAGTCCAGGACTAGCTCGGGAAGATACGCAGTATTTT. As protein: CASSPGLAREDTQYF.

The V and J genes are TRBV19 and TRBJ2-2; 10 nucleotides line up with TRBD1. Germline CDR1 LNHDA, CDR2 SQIVND (reference sequence). Trimming at V came to 9 bases and at J to 7 bases, leaving 8 bases not matched to a gene. The CDR3 totals 14 residues. CDR3 amino acids: CASRDRGFHGELFF. The DNA of the CDR3 is TGTGCCAGCCGGGACAGGGGTTTTCACGGGGAGCTGTTTTTT.

The V call is TRBV7-8, the J call TRBJ2-7, with no clear D. The V end lost 5 bases, the J end lost 3 bases, and 8 bases lay between the germline ends. This CDR3 contains 12 residues. Looked up from germline, CDR1 is SGHVS and CDR2 is FQNEAQ. This chain's CDR3 is CASSPGYYEQYF. CDR3 bases: TGTGCCAGCAGCCCAGGTTACTACGAGCAGTACTTC.

The rearrangement links TRBV5-1 to TRBJ2-1; D remains unclear. Per the germline V gene, CDR1 is SGHRS and CDR2 is YFSETQ. This CDR3 has 14 residues. The V and J ends lost 2 bases and 2 bases respectively, with 8 bases between them. The CDR3 region has the DNA TGCGCCAGCAGCTTCGACGGAGCCTACAATGAGCAGTTCTTC. It codes for CASSFDGAYNEQFF.

V and J are TRBV7-2 and TRBJ1-1, with D unresolved. The V end lost 3 bases, the J end lost 1 base, and 6 bases lay between the germline ends. CDR3 size: 13 residues. CDR1 is SGHTA and CDR2 is FQGNSA in the germline V gene. The CDR3 spells CASSLHQNTEAFF. CDR3 DNA sequence: TGTGCCAGCAGCTTGCATCAGAACACTGAAGCTTTCTTT.

V is TRBV5-1 and J is TRBJ2-3; TRBD1 matches 7 bases. The CDR3 contains 15 residues. CDR1 and CDR2 from the germline V gene are SGHRS and YFSETQ. The J segment lost 3 bases and the V segment lost 1 base, leaving 5 bases of the junction unmatched. CDR3 in DNA: TGCGCCAGCAGCTTGAAGGGGGCGAGTACAGATACGCAGTATTTT. It yields the protein CASSLKGASTDTQYF.

V usage is TRBV5-1 and J usage is TRBJ2-3; D is possibly TRBD1 or TRBD2 (5 bases each). The length of the CDR3 is 14 residues. The V gene's germline CDR1 is SGHRS and CDR2 YFSETQ. Trimming left V 0 bases short and J 5 bases short, with 10 bases between. The CDR3 coding sequence is TGCGCCAGCAGCTTGGCTTCGGGGCGAGATACGCAGTATTTT. Its translation: CASSLASGRDTQYF.

This chain uses TRBV28 with TRBJ1-2; TRBD1 is a possible D gene (5 bases). This CDR3 is built from 14 residues. The V and J ends lost 3 bases and 0 bases respectively, with 8 bases between them. Germline CDR1 reads MDHEN; CDR2 reads SYDVKM. The CDR3 DNA is TGTGCCAGCAGTTTTTCGACAGCTAACTATGGCTACACCTTC. Protein product: CASSFSTANYGYTF.

The chain couples TRBV6-1 to TRBJ2-6; 7 nucleotides agree with TRBD1. Germline V lookup: CDR1 MNHNS, CDR2 SASEGT. The CDR3 sequence is 17 residues long. Unmatched junction bases numbered 6, after V lost 4 bases and J lost 0 bases. The CDR3 coding sequence is TGTGCCAGCAGTGTAGGGACAGCGAGCTCTGGGGCCAACGTCCTGACTTTC. Translated, it gives CASSVGTASSGANVLTF.

This chain connects TRBV28 to TRBJ1-4; TRBD1 aligns across 8 bases. Germline loops: CDR1 MDHEN, CDR2 SYDVKM. This CDR3 region has 14 residues. Trimming took 6 bases from V and 6 from J; bases not matched to a gene: 6. This chain's CDR3 is CASSRDRSYEKLFF. The DNA of the CDR3 is TGTGCCAGCAGCCGGGACAGGAGCTATGAAAAACTGTTTTTT.

This CDR3 is CASSSGLPHTYEQYF. The CDR3 nucleotides are TGTGCCAGCAGCTCCGGATTGCCCCATACCTACGAGCAGTACTTC. J is TRBJ2-7 and V is TRBV7-8; D remains unclear. CDR3 length: 15 amino acids. Trimming stripped 4 bases from V and 2 bases from J, with 15 bases between. The germline V gene encodes CDR1 SGHVS and CDR2 FQNEAQ.

The chain is built from TRBV19 and TRBJ1-1; D gene uncertain. The CDR3 runs 13 residues. CDR1 is LNHDA, CDR2 SQIVND, per germline (reference sequence). V dropped 4 bases and J dropped 3 bases, with 9 bases sitting between them. The CDR3 DNA reads TGTGCCAGTAGTAGGGATTGGGACACTGAAGCTTTCTTT. Its translation: CASSRDWDTEAFF.

The chain uses TRBV7-8 and TRBJ2-7; D is ambiguous. CDR1 is SGHVS, CDR2 FQNEAQ, per germline. V lost 4 bases, J lost 0 bases, and 16 bases lay in between. This CDR3 is built from 16 residues. CDR3 DNA: TGTGCCAGCAGCTCCCTCGATGGCGCGACCTCCTACGAGCAGTACTTC. It yields the protein CASSSLDGATSYEQYF.

The chain uses TRBV7-9 and TRBJ2-1; D is ambiguous. Per the germline V gene, CDR1 is SEHNR and CDR2 is FQNEAQ (reference sequence). V dropped 1 base and J dropped 11 bases, with 12 bases sitting between them. The CDR3 covers 13 residues. Written as DNA, the CDR3 is TGTGCCAGCAGCTTAGACTACGTAGGGCAGCAGTTCTTC. Translated: CASSLDYVGQQFF. Using reference TRBV7-9 and TRBJ2-1 for the parts outside the CDR3, the full variable domain is DTGVSQNPRHKITKRGQNVTFRCDPISEHNRLYWYRQTLGQGPEFLTYFQNEAQLEKSRLLSDRFSAERPKGSFSTLEIQRTEQGDSAMYLCASSLDYVGQQFFGPGTRLTVL.

This chain links TRBV5-1 with TRBJ2-7; unclear D gene. Trimming stripped 5 bases from V and 4 bases from J, with 7 bases between. Germline CDR1 SGHRS, CDR2 YFSETQ. The CDR3 consists of 11 residues. This CDR3 reads CASSDGYEQYF. CDR3 DNA: TGCGCCAGCAGTGATGGATACGAGCAGTACTTC.

In DNA form, the CDR3 reads TGTGCCAGCAGTTACGCGGGGAAATGGGGCACAGATACGCAGTATTTT. Its protein product is CASSYAGKWGTDTQYF. V and J are TRBV6-6 and TRBJ2-3; D may be TRBD2 (6 bases). CDR3 length equals 16 residues. CDR1 and CDR2 from the germline V gene are MNHNY and SVGAGI (reference sequence). The V end lost 2 bases, the J end lost 1 base, and 13 bases lay between the germline ends.